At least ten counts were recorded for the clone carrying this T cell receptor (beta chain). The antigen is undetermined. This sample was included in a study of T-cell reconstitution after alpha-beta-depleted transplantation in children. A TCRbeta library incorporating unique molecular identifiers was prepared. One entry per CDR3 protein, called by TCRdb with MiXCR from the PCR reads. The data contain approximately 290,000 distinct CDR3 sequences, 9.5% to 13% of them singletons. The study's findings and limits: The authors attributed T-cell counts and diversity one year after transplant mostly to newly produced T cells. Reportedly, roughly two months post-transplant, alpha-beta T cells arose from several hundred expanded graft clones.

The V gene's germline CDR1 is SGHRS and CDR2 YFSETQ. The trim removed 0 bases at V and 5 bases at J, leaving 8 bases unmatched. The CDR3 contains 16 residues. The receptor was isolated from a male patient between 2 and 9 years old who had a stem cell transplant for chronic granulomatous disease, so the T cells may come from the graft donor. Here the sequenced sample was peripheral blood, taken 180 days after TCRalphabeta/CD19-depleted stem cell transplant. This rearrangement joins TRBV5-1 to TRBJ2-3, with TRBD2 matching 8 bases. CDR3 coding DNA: TGCGCCAGCAGCTTGGGAATGAGACTAGCGCGAGATACGCAGTATTTT. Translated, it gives CASSLGMRLARDTQYF.